The entry below gives a single T cell receptor (beta chain) sequence along with its context. CDR3 length: 18 amino acids. The germline gives CDR1 SNHLY, CDR2 FYNNEI. Preparing the TCRbeta library involved the use of unique molecular identifiers. TCRdb redid the calling of the PCR reads with MiXCR, one entry per CDR3 protein. Here the sample spans roughly 340,000 distinct CDR3 sequences, 15% to 20% being singletons. The data were obtained in a study of T-cell reconstitution after alpha-beta-depleted transplantation in children. V and J are TRBV2 and TRBJ2-1; 8 nucleotides align to TRBD1. This sequence originates from a male patient between 2 and 10 years old who had a stem cell transplant for acute lymphoblastic leukemia, so the T cells may come from the graft donor. The starting material was PBMCs, mostly from graft donor cells, obtained 360 days after TCRalphabeta/CD19-depleted stem cell transplant. Written as DNA, the CDR3 is TGTACCTGCAGTCTTCGGCTGATAGGACAGGGTGGGAACAATGAGCAGTTCTTC. This translates into CTCSLRLIGQGGNNEQFF.